The sequence of this T cell receptor beta chain was determined in a study of blood T cells in healthy people across ages. PCR was performed a second time for about 7 to 12 cycles using a sample-barcoded 5' primer and a J-beta primer mix. TCRdb passed the 5' RACE reads through MiXCR, listing each CDR3 protein once. This sample has 700,000 to 900,000 distinct CDR3 sequences, with 20% to 30% found just once. Germline CDR1 SGHNT, CDR2 YYREEE (reference sequence). This CDR3 region has 16 residues. The V end was cut by 4 bases, the J end by 5 bases, with 21 bases between. The sample also formed part of further work on T cells of mothers and their children.

The chain couples TRBV5-4 to TRBJ2-5; D might be TRBD1 (7 bases). The material sequenced was blood. This clonotype originated in a boy younger than 18 in good health. The CDR3: CASSKRDSPRGETQYF. The CDR3 DNA reads TGTGCCAGCAGCAAGAGGGACAGCCCCCGGGGGGAGACCCAGTACTTC.